The 26 T cell receptor beta chains below come from one sample, sequenced in a study of human CD8 memory T cell subsets. TCR beta was sequenced from UMI-tagged 5' RACE libraries. Each CDR3 protein gets one entry in TCRdb, which reprocessed the 5' RACE reads and gives no DNA. The listing contains roughly 3,500 distinct CDR3 sequences. The sequencing sample was made of CD8+ T cells from PBMCs. These receptors all come from a human donor in good health.

Judged by frequency, this clonotype is medium-sized (0.01 to 0.1%). The chain uses TRBV29-1 and TRBJ1-2; TCRdb designates TRBD1, a call that cannot be tested without DNA. The CDR3 length is 11 residues. The germline V gene has CDR1 SQVTM and CDR2 ANQGSEA. The CDR3 reads CSVADTGGYTF.

V gene TRBV12-3 or TRBV12-4 combines with J gene TRBJ1-5. This CDR3 is 14 amino acids long. CDR3 sequence reads: CASSLSNSNQPQHF.

This clonotype is identified as medium-sized from frequency. The chain couples TRBV11-3 to TRBJ1-1; checking the TCRdb D call of TRBD1 is not possible without DNA. In germline, CDR1 is SGHNT, CDR2 YENEEA. This CDR3 region has 18 residues. The CDR3 reads CASSPGTGGAGPNTEAFF.

The chain links TRBV20-1 to TRBJ2-2. Germline assignment: CDR1 DFQATT and CDR2 SNEGSKA (reference sequence). This CDR3 contains 13 residues. This CDR3 reads CSATGLVTGELFF.

The V and J genes are TRBV2 and TRBJ2-2; TCRdb gives TRBD2 as the D gene, but with no DNA this cannot be confirmed. In germline, CDR1 is SNHLY, CDR2 FYNNEI. The CDR3 extends over 15 amino acids. The chain's CDR3 is CASSETRGVVGELFF. Supplemented by reference TRBV2 and TRBJ2-2, the full variable domain reads EPEVTQTPSHQVTQMGQEVILRCVPISNHLYFYWYRQILGQKVEFLVSFYNNEISEKSEIFDDQFSVERPDGSNFTLKIRSTKLEDSAMYFCASSETRGVVGELFFGEGSRLTVL.

J is TRBJ2-2 and V is TRBV7-9; checking the TCRdb D call of TRBD2 is not possible without DNA. The CDR3 extends over 15 amino acids. Germline loops: CDR1 SEHNR, CDR2 FQNEAQ (reference sequence). Here the CDR3 reads CASRPKRENTGELFF.

This rearrangement joins TRBV7-6 to TRBJ2-7; TCRdb gives TRBD1 as the D gene, but with no DNA this cannot be confirmed. The length of the CDR3 is 15 residues. Germline V gene lookup returns CDR1 SGHVS and CDR2 FNYEAQ. The CDR3 is CASSKGAGSLYEQYF. The full variable domain, with the rest looked up from reference TRBV7-6 and TRBJ2-7, is GAGVSQSPRYKVTKRGQDVALRCDPISGHVSLYWYRQALGQGPEFLTYFNYEAQQDKSGLPNDRFSAERPEGSISTLTIQRTEQRDSAMYRCASSKGAGSLYEQYFGPGTRLTVT.

In terms of frequency, this clonotype is medium-sized. The chain combines TRBV7-9 with TRBJ1-5; no DNA is available, so the TRBD1 call from TCRdb remains unchecked. CDR1 and CDR2 from the germline V gene are SEHNR and FQNEAQ (reference sequence). The CDR3 has 14 amino acids. CDR3: CASSLDTDNQPQHF.

The V call is TRBV12-3 or TRBV12-4, the J call TRBJ2-5; there is no DNA to check the TCRdb D call of TRBD1. The CDR3 totals 15 residues. The CDR3: CASSMTGGRQETQYF.

This clonotype counts as medium-sized by frequency. CDR3 region: CASSGPTTSDEQFF. The chain has TRBV9 and TRBJ2-1; TCRdb outputs TRBD2, but without DNA this stays unchecked. This CDR3 comprises 14 residues. Germline V gene data show CDR1 as SGDLS and CDR2 as YYNGEE.

Frequency places this clonotype as large (0.1 to 1%). The rearrangement links TRBV29-1 to TRBJ2-3; the TCRdb D gene call, TRBD2, has no DNA to confirm it. This CDR3 has 14 amino acids. Germline V gene lookup returns CDR1 SQVTM and CDR2 ANQGSEA. CDR3 loop: CSVPGDYPTDTQYF.

According to its frequency, this clonotype is medium-sized (0.01 to 0.1%). The CDR3 spells CASSVFGGANGYTF. The chain carries TRBV6-1 and TRBJ1-2; with no DNA, the TCRdb D assignment of TRBD1 cannot be verified. Germline V gene lookup returns CDR1 MNHNS and CDR2 SASEGT. CDR3 size: 14 residues.

J is TRBJ2-7 and V is TRBV4-1; TCRdb calls TRBD1, which cannot be checked without DNA. This CDR3 is 14 amino acids long. Germline V lookup: CDR1 MGHRA, CDR2 YSYEKL. Here the CDR3 reads CASSQNPGDLEQYF.

In terms of frequency, this clonotype is medium-sized (0.01 to 0.1%). V and J are TRBV12-3 or TRBV12-4 and TRBJ2-5; checking the TCRdb D call of TRBD2 is not possible without DNA. The CDR3 extends over 14 amino acids. CDR3 region: CASSFGLAGETQYF.

This clonotype is classed as medium-sized (0.01 to 0.1%) by frequency. This CDR3 is CSGGTGLEQYF. The chain is built from TRBV29-1 and TRBJ2-7; TCRdb reports TRBD1, a call that lacks DNA to check it against. The CDR3 contains 11 residues. Germline V gene data show CDR1 as SQVTM and CDR2 as ANQGSEA.

The chain employs TRBV18 and TRBJ2-5; TCRdb's assignment of TRBD1 cannot be checked, as there is no DNA. Per the germline V gene, CDR1 is KGHSH and CDR2 is LQKENI. This CDR3 contains 16 residues. The CDR3 protein is CASSPPKLTGQETQYF.

This clonotype shows up as medium-sized by frequency. The chain is built from TRBV28 and TRBJ1-6; as DNA is missing, the TRBD1 call by TCRdb cannot be tested. This CDR3 spans 14 amino acids. Germline values: CDR1 MDHEN, CDR2 SYDVKM. CDR3 amino acids: CASSFMGEPPPLHF.

V usage is TRBV2 and J usage is TRBJ2-3. The CDR3 consists of 14 residues. Per germline, CDR1 SNHLY and CDR2 FYNNEI. The CDR3 spells CASRPQRQADTQYF.

The chain combines TRBV6-5 with TRBJ2-3; the TCRdb D gene call, TRBD1, has no DNA to confirm it. Germline-derived CDR1 and CDR2 are MNHEY and SVGAGI. The CDR3 has 19 amino acids. The CDR3 region is CASRPTQSGPQGSTDTQYF.

Measured by frequency, this clonotype is medium-sized. The rearrangement joins TRBV12-3 or TRBV12-4 to TRBJ2-3; the D call of TRBD2 rests on TCRdb alone, since no DNA is present to check it. This CDR3 is built from 15 residues. The CDR3: CASSMTSGLTDTQYF.

The chain combines TRBV12-3 or TRBV12-4 with TRBJ2-1; TCRdb designates TRBD1, a call that cannot be tested without DNA. The CDR3 extends over 15 amino acids. The CDR3 loop reads CASSPRDKFYNEQFF.

This clonotype registers medium-sized by frequency. This rearrangement joins TRBV12-3 or TRBV12-4 to TRBJ2-1; no DNA is available, so the TRBD2 call from TCRdb remains unchecked. The CDR3 has 14 amino acids. The CDR3 loop reads CASRTTSGTQEQFF.

The V gene is TRBV20-1, the J gene TRBJ2-1; TCRdb outputs TRBD2, but without DNA this stays unchecked. The CDR3 has 14 amino acids. Germline CDR1 reads DFQATT; CDR2 reads SNEGSKA (reference sequence). The CDR3 loop reads CSARPRDYYNEQFF.

Its frequency marks this clonotype as medium-sized (0.01 to 0.1%). The chain uses TRBV2 and TRBJ2-1; no DNA is available, so the TRBD2 call from TCRdb remains unchecked. Germline loops: CDR1 SNHLY, CDR2 FYNNEI. The CDR3 has 16 residues. The CDR3 loop reads CASRPHGLALTNEQFF.

By frequency, this clonotype registers medium-sized. This rearrangement joins TRBV9 to TRBJ1-2. Looked up from germline, CDR1 is SGDLS and CDR2 is YYNGEE. This CDR3 spans 13 amino acids. Here the CDR3 reads CASSVGGALGYTF.

Measured by frequency, this clonotype is medium-sized. The rearrangement uses TRBV7-7 and TRBJ2-7; TCRdb indicates TRBD2, and absent DNA this call remains unverified. Germline CDR1 and CDR2: SSHAT and FNYEAQ (reference sequence). CDR3 length: 15 amino acids. The CDR3: CASSQGLAGGYEQYF.